Below are 27 T cell receptor beta chains sequenced from a single sample in a study of blood T cell repertoires in COVID-19. Libraries were prepared by immunoSEQ multiplex PCR; TCRdb keeps only in-frame clonotypes and omits some of them. The top ten clones hold 4% to 5.5% of a sample with about 440,000 clones, 75% to 90% of them seen once. The sequencing input was peripheral blood. These receptors came from a woman in her 30s with acute or convalescent COVID-19.

The chain recombines TRBV27 with TRBJ2-1; 10 positions match TRBD1. This CDR3 has 17 residues. V lost 2 bases and J lost 9; bases outside the gene matches: 13. Germline V lookup: CDR1 MNHEY, CDR2 SMNVEV (reference sequence). The CDR3 loop reads CASSLRSGTGDFGEQFF. CDR3 DNA sequence: TGTGCCAGCAGTTTACGGTCCGGGACAGGGGATTTCGGTGAGCAGTTCTTC.

The chain combines TRBV6-5 with TRBJ1-2, with TRBD1 as a possible D gene (5 bases). This CDR3 has 14 residues. Germline V CDR1 and CDR2: MNHEY, SVGAGI. V lost 6 bases and J lost 6, with 17 bases in between. This CDR3 is CASSPYRQGHGYTF. In DNA form, the CDR3 reads TGTGCCAGCAGCCCATATCGTCAGGGCCATGGCTACACCTTC.

The gene calls are TRBV7-2 and TRBJ1-1; 10 bases agree with TRBD1. The CDR3 runs to 15 residues. In germline, CDR1 is SGHTA, CDR2 FQGNSA. The trim removed 1 base at V and 4 bases at J, leaving 3 bases unmatched. The chain's CDR3 is CASSLGQGAITEAFF. The DNA of the CDR3 is TGTGCCAGCAGCTTAGGACAGGGGGCGATCACTGAAGCTTTCTTT. Full variable domain (remainder filled in from reference TRBV7-2 and TRBJ1-1): GAGVSQSPSNKVTEKGKDVELRCDPISGHTALYWYRQSLGQGLEFLIYFQGNSAPDKSGLPSDRFSAERTGGSVSTLTIQRTQQEDSAVYLCASSLGQGAITEAFFGQGTRLTVV.

This clone showed up just a few times. The chain is built from TRBV10-2 and TRBJ2-2, with D possibly TRBD2 on 6 matching bases. Germline V CDR1 and CDR2: WSHSY, SAAADI. V was trimmed by 0 bases and J by 2 bases, leaving 10 bases between them. The CDR3 has 16 amino acids. The CDR3 DNA sequence: TGCGCCAGCAGTGAGTCAGGGAGGTCCAACACCGGGGAGCTGTTTTTT. Translating gives CASSESGRSNTGELFF.

The chain carries TRBV14 and TRBJ2-7; D possibly corresponds to TRBD1 (6 bases). Trimming removed 2 bases from V and 6 bases from J, with 20 bases in between. Germline values: CDR1 SGHDN, CDR2 FVKESK. The CDR3 covers 16 residues. CDR3 amino acids: CASSQFNPRGLLEQYF. The CDR3 nucleotides read TGTGCCAGCAGCCAATTTAACCCAAGGGGGTTACTCGAGCAGTACTTC.

This sequence joins TRBV12-3 or TRBV12-4 and TRBJ2-2, with D possibly being TRBD1 (5 bases). Between the trimmed V and J ends, which lost 6 bases and 4 bases, there was a span of 9 bases. The CDR3 has 13 residues. The CDR3, as DNA: TGTGCCAGCAGCATCAGGGTCACCGGGGAGCTGTTTTTT. As protein: CASSIRVTGELFF.

The rearrangement joins TRBV29-1 to TRBJ2-1; D is perhaps TRBD1 (7 bases). CDR1 and CDR2 (germline): SQVTM, ANQGSEA. The CDR3 is 13 residues long. V lost 1 base to trimming and J lost 8 bases, with 12 bases between them. CDR3 in amino acids: CSVEAPGGYEQFF. CDR3 bases: TGCAGCGTTGAAGCCCCAGGGGGGTATGAGCAGTTCTTC.

The chain is built from TRBV5-8 and TRBJ2-5, with 12 bases that match TRBD2. The junction had 12 bases not matched to a gene; V was cut back by 3 bases and J by 3 bases. The CDR3 length is 18 residues. The germline CDR1 and CDR2 sequences are SGHTS and YDEGEE. CDR3 region: CASSSLPGLAGKKETQYF. In DNA, the CDR3 is TGTGCCAGCAGCTCCCTCCCTGGACTAGCGGGGAAAAAAGAGACCCAGTACTTC.

The rearrangement uses TRBV9 and TRBJ2-5; tentative D call: TRBD2 (6 bases). The CDR3 sequence is 15 residues long. From germline, CDR1 is SGDLS and CDR2 YYNGEE. V was shortened by 4 bases and J by 5 bases, with 18 bases between the two germline ends. Here the CDR3 DNA reads TGTGCCAGCAGCCTAACGGAGGGTTTGGTGGAGACCCAGTACTTC. Encoded protein: CASSLTEGLVETQYF.

Only one count was recorded for this clone. The chain is built from TRBV7-9 and TRBJ2-7, with 7 nucleotides matching TRBD1. Per germline, CDR1 SEHNR and CDR2 FQNEAQ (reference sequence). Unmatched junction bases numbered 4, after V lost 5 bases and J lost 6 bases. The CDR3 runs to 12 residues. Written as DNA, the CDR3 is TGTGCCAGCAGCACAACAGGGGTCGAGCAGTACTTC. This gives the protein CASSTTGVEQYF.

The chain is built from TRBV29-1 and TRBJ2-3; a weak D match, TRBD2 (6 bases). Looked up from germline, CDR1 is SQVTM and CDR2 is ANQGSEA. Trimming left V 3 bases short and J 1 base short, with 14 bases between. The CDR3 totals 15 residues. The CDR3 DNA sequence: TGCAGCGTTGATGGGGTGGGGGGAGGCACAGATACGCAGTATTTT. Protein: CSVDGVGGGTDTQYF.

This clone showed up just a few times. The genes are TRBV5-4 and TRBJ2-7, with D hard to call. From germline, CDR1 is SGHNT and CDR2 YYREEE (reference sequence). V dropped 3 bases and J dropped 6 bases, with 19 bases sitting between them. CDR3 size: 15 residues. CDR3 loop: CASSSPSQGTTEQYF. In DNA form, the CDR3 reads TGTGCCAGCAGCTCCCCCAGCCAAGGAACTACCGAGCAGTACTTC.

CDR3: CASSYEPGLAGGLLRYNEQFF. DNA for the CDR3: TGTGCCAGCAGCTACGAACCGGGACTAGCGGGGGGCCTCCTCCGTTACAATGAGCAGTTCTTC. This sequence joins TRBV21-1 and TRBJ2-1; the table's D gene call, TRBD2, was not cross checked with the DNA. TRBV21-1 is shown as a pseudogene. This CDR3 spans 21 amino acids.

The chain links TRBV19 to TRBJ2-5; possibly TRBD2 for D (6 bases). Trimming removed 8 bases from V and 4 bases from J, with 14 bases in between. This CDR3 is 13 amino acids long. Germline CDR1 LNHDA, CDR2 SQIVND (reference sequence). In DNA form, the CDR3 reads TGTGCCAGTGGGGGTTTCGGGGGAGAGACCCAGTACTTC. It codes for CASGGFGGETQYF. Drawing the rest from reference TRBV19 and TRBJ2-5, the complete variable domain is DGGITQSPKYLFRKEGQNVTLSCEQNLNHDAMYWYRQDPGQGLRLIYYSQIVNDFQKGDIAEGYSVSREKKESFPLTVTSAQKNPTAFYLCASGGFGGETQYFGPGTRLLVL.

This chain links TRBV11-1 with TRBJ1-1, with TRBD1 as a possible D gene (5 bases). This CDR3 is built from 15 residues. Germline CDR1 reads SGHAT; CDR2 reads FQDESV (reference sequence). The V end was cut by 3 bases, the J end by 5 bases, with 16 bases between. The CDR3 protein is CASSFEGLAETEAFF. The CDR3 DNA follows: TGTGCCAGCAGCTTCGAGGGACTCGCGGAAACTGAAGCTTTCTTT. Using reference TRBV11-1 and TRBJ1-1 for the parts outside the CDR3, the full variable domain is EAEVAQSPRYKITEKSQAVAFWCDPISGHATLYWYRQILGQGPELLVQFQDESVVDDSQLPKDRFSAERLKGVDSTLKIQPAELGDSAMYLCASSFEGLAETEAFFGQGTRLTVV.

This chain joins TRBV6-1 and TRBJ1-2; D possibly corresponds to TRBD1 (5 bases). V shed 1 base and J shed 6 bases, with 15 bases lying between them. CDR1 and CDR2 from the germline V gene are MNHNS and SASEGT. This CDR3 contains 15 residues. CDR3 DNA: TGTGCCAGCAGTGAAGTCGGAGGGGCGGCGGATGGCTACACCTTC. This sequence encodes CASSEVGGAADGYTF.

V gene TRBV6-6 combines with J gene TRBJ2-2, with 8 positions matching TRBD2. Germline V CDR1 and CDR2: MNHNY, SVGAGI (reference sequence). This CDR3 has 15 residues. Trimming took 4 bases from V and 4 from J; bases not matched to a gene: 5. The CDR3 loop is CASSSGGARTGELFF. Here the CDR3 DNA reads TGTGCCAGCAGTTCGGGGGGGGCGCGCACCGGGGAGCTGTTTTTT.

The chain is built from TRBV19 and TRBJ1-2; D is uncertain. Looked up from germline, CDR1 is LNHDA and CDR2 is SQIVND (reference sequence). The CDR3 spans 10 residues. The CDR3 DNA is TGTGTGCAGATGTACACTGGCTACACCTTC. Its translation: CVQMYTGYTF.

This rearrangement joins TRBV19 to TRBJ1-1; TRBD1 might be the D (6 bases). With 6 bases removed from V and 0 bases from J, the gap between germline ends came to 8 bases. This CDR3 comprises 13 residues. Germline lookup yields CDR1 LNHDA and CDR2 SQIVND (reference sequence). CDR3 in amino acids: CASRRTVNTEAFF. The CDR3 coding sequence is TGTGCCAGTAGAAGGACAGTGAACACTGAAGCTTTCTTT.

The chain is built from TRBV19 and TRBJ1-1, with 7 bases aligning to TRBD1. Germline assignment: CDR1 LNHDA and CDR2 SQIVND (reference sequence). The CDR3 covers 13 residues. J gave up 4 bases and V 3 bases, and 2 bases lay outside the gene matches. For the CDR3, the DNA is TGTGCCAGTAGTATGGGACAGCGCACTGAAGCTTTCTTT. Protein product: CASSMGQRTEAFF.

CDR3: CASSVAGRALDTQYF. CDR3 bases: TGTGCCAGCAGCGTAGCTGGGAGGGCTTTAGATACGCAGTATTTT. V is TRBV9 and J is TRBJ2-3; 7 positions agree with TRBD2. The CDR3 is made up of 15 amino acids. Germline V gene sequence: CDR1 SGDLS, CDR2 YYNGEE. V shed 0 bases, J shed 5 bases, and the junction held 6 bases outside the gene matches.

The V and J genes are TRBV5-1 and TRBJ1-5, with 8 bases aligning to TRBD1. With V trimmed by 5 bases and J by 6 bases, 7 bases remained unmatched. Germline CDR1 reads SGHRS; CDR2 reads YFSETQ. The CDR3 contains 14 residues. The CDR3 reads CASSQGQGGQPQHF. CDR3 nucleotide sequence: TGCGCCAGCAGTCAAGGACAGGGAGGTCAGCCCCAGCATTTT.

The chain is built from TRBV6-5 and TRBJ2-7, with D perhaps matching TRBD2 (6 bases). V gave up 10 bases and J gave up 0 bases, with 13 bases separating them. Germline assignment: CDR1 MNHEY and CDR2 SVGAGI. This CDR3 comprises 13 residues. The CDR3 protein is CATKRADSYEQYF. CDR3 nucleotides: TGTGCCACCAAGCGGGCAGACTCCTACGAGCAGTACTTC.

A few counts support this clone. The V and J genes are TRBV4-2 and TRBJ2-2; 8 bases agree with TRBD2. Trimming at V came to 3 bases and at J to 7 bases, leaving 7 bases not matched to a gene. This CDR3 has 15 amino acids. Germline CDR1 LGHNA, CDR2 YNFKEQ. The CDR3 is CASSQAGGAVGELFF. The CDR3 nucleotides are TGTGCCAGCAGCCAGGCCGGGGGGGCCGTCGGGGAGCTGTTTTTT.

V is TRBV19 and J is TRBJ2-7; 10 bases map to TRBD2. In germline, CDR1 is LNHDA, CDR2 SQIVND (reference sequence). The CDR3 runs to 15 residues. After removal of 2 bases from V and 4 bases from J, the junction contained 5 bases not matched to a gene. The CDR3 here is CASSIQRGGSYEQYF. For the CDR3, the DNA is TGTGCCAGTAGTATACAGCGGGGGGGGTCGTACGAGCAGTACTTC.

This clone was counted a few times. This rearrangement joins TRBV11-1 to TRBJ1-5; 9 bases fit TRBD1. Per the germline V gene, CDR1 is SGHAT and CDR2 is FQDESV (reference sequence). The CDR3 runs 13 residues. V shed 5 bases and J 7 bases; nucleotides not matched to a gene: 3. Here the CDR3 reads CASSMGQGQPQHF. CDR3 coding DNA: TGTGCCAGCAGCATGGGACAGGGACAGCCCCAGCATTTT. Full variable domain (missing parts from reference TRBV11-1 and TRBJ1-5): EAEVAQSPRYKITEKSQAVAFWCDPISGHATLYWYRQILGQGPELLVQFQDESVVDDSQLPKDRFSAERLKGVDSTLKIQPAELGDSAMYLCASSMGQGQPQHFGDGTRLSIL.

The V call is TRBV2, the J call TRBJ2-5; D perhaps matches TRBD2 (7 bases). Germline V gene data show CDR1 as SNHLY and CDR2 as FYNNEI. The CDR3 covers 15 residues. V lost 8 bases and J 4 bases, leaving 20 bases between the germline ends. The CDR3 coding sequence is TGTGCCAGCGGCCAGGGAGGGGGTCCCAGAGAGACCCAGTACTTC. This sequence encodes CASGQGGGPRETQYF.